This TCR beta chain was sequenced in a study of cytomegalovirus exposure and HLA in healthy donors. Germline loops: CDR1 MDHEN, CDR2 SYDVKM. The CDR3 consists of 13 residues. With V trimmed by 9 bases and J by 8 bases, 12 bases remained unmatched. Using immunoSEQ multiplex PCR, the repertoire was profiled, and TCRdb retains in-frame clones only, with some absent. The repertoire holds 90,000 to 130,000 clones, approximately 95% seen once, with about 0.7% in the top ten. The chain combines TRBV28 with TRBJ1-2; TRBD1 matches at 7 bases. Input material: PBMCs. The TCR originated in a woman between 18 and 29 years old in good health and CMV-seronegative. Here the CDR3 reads CASISEGATGYTF. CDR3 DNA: TGTGCCAGTATTTCTGAGGGGGCGACGGGCTACACCTTC.